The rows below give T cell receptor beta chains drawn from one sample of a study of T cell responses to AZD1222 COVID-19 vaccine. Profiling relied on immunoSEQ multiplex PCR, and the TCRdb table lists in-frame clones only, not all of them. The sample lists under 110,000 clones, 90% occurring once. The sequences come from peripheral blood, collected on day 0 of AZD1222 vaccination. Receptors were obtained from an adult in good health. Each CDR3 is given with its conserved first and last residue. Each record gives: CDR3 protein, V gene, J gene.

CDR3 protein: CASSPRREVLGEQYF
V gene: TRBV10-1
J gene: TRBJ2-7

CDR3 protein: CASSPAGGERTGELFF
V gene: TRBV5-4
J gene: TRBJ2-2

CDR3 protein: CASSLRDILNSPLHF
V gene: TRBV28
J gene: TRBJ1-6

CDR3 protein: CASSLAQGHNSYNEQFF
V gene: TRBV7-8
J gene: TRBJ2-1

CDR3 protein: CASSMEFAGPNSPLHF
V gene: TRBV5-6
J gene: TRBJ1-6

CDR3 protein: CASSETDFSGGATDTQYF
V gene: TRBV2
J gene: TRBJ2-3

CDR3 protein: CASRMGTEAFF
V gene: TRBV5-1
J gene: TRBJ1-1

CDR3 protein: CASSYALLGGSSYEQYF
V gene: TRBV7-2
J gene: TRBJ2-7

CDR3 protein: CASSSEGPRAAYNSPLHF
V gene: TRBV5-1
J gene: TRBJ1-6

CDR3 protein: CASSMTVEDTIYF
V gene: TRBV5-1
J gene: TRBJ1-3

CDR3 protein: CASWGGGQPQHF
V gene: TRBV10-2
J gene: TRBJ1-5

CDR3 protein: CAIRSGMNTEAFF
V gene: TRBV7-9
J gene: TRBJ1-1

CDR3 protein: CASSIAGAVNYGYTF
V gene: TRBV19
J gene: TRBJ1-2

CDR3 protein: CASSLDRQETQYF
V gene: TRBV28
J gene: TRBJ2-5

CDR3 protein: CASSLGGANYGYTF
V gene: TRBV5-6
J gene: TRBJ1-2

CDR3 protein: CASSVGGQNTQYF
V gene: TRBV9
J gene: TRBJ2-3